This T cell receptor (beta chain) originates from a study of T cell responses to AZD1222 COVID-19 vaccine. Study-level findings and limits: Nearly half of spike-specific TCRs reportedly target variant regions that are unmutated in the B.1.351 and B.1.1.7 variants. Just a handful of AZD1222 recipients tested seropositive at baseline.

Of note for this clone: Its antigen is unknown.

Germline V gene data show CDR1 as KGHSH and CDR2 as LQKENI. CDR3 size: 14 residues. V lost 6 bases and J lost 0, with 9 bases in between. Profiling relied on immunoSEQ multiplex PCR, and the TCRdb table lists in-frame clones only, not all of them. The sample records about 93,000 clones, 89% being singletons. The source material was peripheral blood, sampled on day 0 of MenACWY control vaccination. The chain carries TRBV18 and TRBJ1-5; D is perhaps TRBD1 (5 bases). This clonotype was sampled from an adult in good health. CDR3 sequence reads: CASSDTYSNQPQHF. The CDR3 DNA reads as TGTGCCAGCTCGGACACCTATAGCAATCAGCCCCAGCATTTT.